This TCR beta chain was captured by sequencing in a study of T cells in Graves' hyperthyroidism and ophthalmopathy. Points from the study as a whole: Median prediction lead before ophthalmopathy onset was around 7 months with the model.

TCR beta CDR3 regions were amplified from RNA transcripts. A first-round RT-PCR of the TCR CDR3 used the HTBI primer set. TCRdb itself ran the multiplex PCR reads through MiXCR, one entry per CDR3 protein. The sample consists of approximately 870,000 distinct CDR3 sequences, roughly 40% of them appearing once. PBMCs stemmed from approximately 9.1 ml fresh peripheral blood. Germline V gives CDR1 DFQATT, CDR2 SNEGSKA (reference sequence). V gave up 6 bases and J gave up 1 base, with 15 bases separating them. This CDR3 region has 14 residues. This clonotype was seen only a few times. Its antigen is not known.

This clonotype originated in a man between 18 and 35 years old with Graves' hyperthyroidism. Sequenced: blood. The chain carries TRBV20-1 and TRBJ1-1; possibly TRBD1 for D (5 bases). The DNA for the CDR3 is TGCAGTGCCCCATTGACAGCCAGGAACACTGAAGCTTTCTTT. This translates into CSAPLTARNTEAFF.